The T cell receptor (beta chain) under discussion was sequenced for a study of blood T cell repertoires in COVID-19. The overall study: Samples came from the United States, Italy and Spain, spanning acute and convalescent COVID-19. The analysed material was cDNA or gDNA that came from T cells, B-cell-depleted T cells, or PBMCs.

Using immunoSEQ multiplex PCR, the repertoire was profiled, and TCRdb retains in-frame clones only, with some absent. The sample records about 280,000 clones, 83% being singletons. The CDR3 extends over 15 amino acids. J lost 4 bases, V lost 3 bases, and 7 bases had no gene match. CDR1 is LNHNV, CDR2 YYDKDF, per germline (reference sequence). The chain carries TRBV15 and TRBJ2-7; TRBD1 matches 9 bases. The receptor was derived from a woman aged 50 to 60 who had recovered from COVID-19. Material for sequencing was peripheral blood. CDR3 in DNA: TGTGCCACCAGCAGGGCCTCGACAGGGGGTTACGAGCAGTACTTC. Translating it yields CATSRASTGGYEQYF.